Listed here are 9 T cell receptor beta chains from one sample, sequenced in a study of CD8 T cells in ankylosing spondylitis. MiXCR was run by TCRdb on the 5' RACE reads, yielding one entry per CDR3 protein. The table has 150,000 to 250,000 distinct CDR3 sequences, more than 10% seen once; the top ten hold more than 15%. Material for sequencing was blood, either unsorted or a sorted T cell fraction (not recorded which). The receptors were sampled from a male donor with ankylosing spondylitis or in good health (not recorded which).

The rearrangement links TRBV5-4 to TRBJ1-2; D is undetermined. The CDR3 covers 15 residues. The germline V gene encodes CDR1 SGHNT and CDR2 YYREEE (reference sequence). V was pared by 3 bases and J by 4 bases, with 16 bases between. CDR3 residues: CASSYPLYGSYGYTF. As DNA, the CDR3 is TGTGCCAGCAGCTACCCCTTGTATGGAAGCTATGGCTACACCTTC.

This clonotype was found many times. A read error may produce the germline difference seen at one junction end. The chain is built from TRBV7-9 and TRBJ2-7; the D is unclear. This CDR3 contains 11 residues. Germline CDR1 reads SEHNR; CDR2 reads FQNEAQ (reference sequence). The CDR3 bases are TGTGCCAGCAGCCAAGAAAGTCATGAACTCTTC. Translating gives CASSQESHELF.

This clonotype showed up just a few times. The chain is built from TRBV10-2 and TRBJ1-5; no definite D call. Germline CDR1 is WSHSY and CDR2 is SAAADI. Trimming removed 1 base at V and 3 bases at J, with 1 base between. This CDR3 contains 12 residues. CDR3 protein: CASSEYNQPQHF. DNA of the CDR3: TGCGCCAGCAGTGAGTACAATCAGCCCCAGCATTTT.

In its sample, this clonotype was seen many times. The chain joins TRBV7-2 to TRBJ2-7; no firm D call. The germline gives CDR1 SGHTA, CDR2 FQGNSA. V gave up 0 bases and J gave up 4 bases, with 13 bases separating them. This CDR3 comprises 15 residues. The CDR3 bases are TGTGCCAGCAGCTTAGCGCTGGGTACGGTGTACGAGCAGTACTTC. Protein: CASSLALGTVYEQYF.

This clonotype was observed a few times. V gene TRBV12-3 or TRBV12-4 combines with J gene TRBJ2-3; 8 bases match TRBD2. The CDR3 covers 17 residues. Trimming at V came to 0 bases and at J to 4 bases, leaving 9 bases not matched to a gene. The CDR3 sequence is CASSLASGDTTADTQYF. CDR3 sequence (DNA): TGTGCCAGCAGTTTAGCTAGCGGGGACACGACGGCAGATACGCAGTATTTT.

This rearrangement joins TRBV27 to TRBJ2-3; 13 nucleotides agree with TRBD2. The germline V gene has CDR1 MNHEY and CDR2 SMNVEV (reference sequence). This CDR3 is 19 amino acids long. Unmatched junction bases numbered 13, after V lost 6 bases and J lost 1 base. CDR3 region: CASSQRTSGSEWGTDTQYF. Here the CDR3 DNA reads TGTGCCAGCAGCCAGAGGACTAGCGGGAGTGAGTGGGGCACAGATACGCAGTATTTT.

There are a few counts of this clonotype. V and J are TRBV30 and TRBJ2-7; possibly TRBD2 for D (5 bases). This CDR3 has 14 residues. Germline CDR1 reads GTSNPN; CDR2 reads SVGIG (reference sequence). V lost 2 bases, J lost 0 bases, and 11 bases lay in between. Here the CDR3 reads CAWSMGEASYEQYF. The CDR3 DNA follows: TGTGCCTGGAGTATGGGAGAGGCCTCCTACGAGCAGTACTTC.

This clonotype has only a few counts. V is TRBV20-1 and J is TRBJ1-2, with D possibly being TRBD1 (5 bases). Per the germline V gene, CDR1 is DFQATT and CDR2 is SNEGSKA (reference sequence). This CDR3 region has 13 residues. Trimming took off 1 base at V and 2 bases at J, with 8 bases between the two ends. CDR3 coding DNA: TGCAGTGCTAGAGTGCGGGGGAACTATGGCTACACCTTC. It codes for CSARVRGNYGYTF.

The chain has TRBV12-3 or TRBV12-4 and TRBJ2-7, with 8 bases that match TRBD2. This CDR3 spans 14 amino acids. V trimming: 7 bases; J trimming: 3 bases; junction bases outside the gene matches: 8. Written as DNA, the CDR3 is TGTGCCAGCAACCCCGGGGGGGGTTTCTACGAGCAGTACTTC. It encodes CASNPGGGFYEQYF.